Reported below is one TCR beta chain. The data stem from a study of identical twins. Every donor was a healthy Caucasian. Trimming removed 6 bases at V and 5 bases at J, with 17 bases between. The CDR3 length is 15 residues. TCRdb reprocessed the 5' RACE reads with MiXCR, giving one entry per CDR3 protein. There are roughly 710,000 distinct CDR3 sequences in the sample; roughly 6% occur only once, and under 2% lies in the top ten. The V call is TRBV12-3 or TRBV12-4, the J call TRBJ2-1; D not certain. What was sequenced was naive T cells sorted from blood. This clonotype originated in a man younger than 30 in good health. The CDR3 sequence is CASSGSHLLNNEQFF. CDR3 sequence (DNA): TGTGCCAGCAGCGGGTCCCACCTTCTTAACAATGAGCAGTTCTTC.